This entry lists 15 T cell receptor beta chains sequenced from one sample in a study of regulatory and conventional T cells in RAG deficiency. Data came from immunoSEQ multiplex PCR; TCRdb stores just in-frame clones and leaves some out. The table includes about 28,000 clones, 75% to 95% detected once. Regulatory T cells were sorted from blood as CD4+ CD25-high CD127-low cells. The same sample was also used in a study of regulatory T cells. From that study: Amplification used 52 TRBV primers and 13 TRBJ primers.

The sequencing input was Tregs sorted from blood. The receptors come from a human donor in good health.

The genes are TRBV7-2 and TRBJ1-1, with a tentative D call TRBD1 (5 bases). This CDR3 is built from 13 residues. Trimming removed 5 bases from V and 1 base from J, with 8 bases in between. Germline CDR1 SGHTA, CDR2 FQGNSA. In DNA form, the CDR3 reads TGTGCCAGCAGCCAAGGACAGAACACTGAAGCTTTCTTT. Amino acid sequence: CASSQGQNTEAFF.

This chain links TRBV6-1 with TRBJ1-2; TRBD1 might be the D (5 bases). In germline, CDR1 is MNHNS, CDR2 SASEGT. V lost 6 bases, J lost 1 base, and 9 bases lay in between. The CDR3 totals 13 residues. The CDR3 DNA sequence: TGTGCCAGCAGGGAGACAGTTAACTATGGCTACACCTTC. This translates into CASRETVNYGYTF.

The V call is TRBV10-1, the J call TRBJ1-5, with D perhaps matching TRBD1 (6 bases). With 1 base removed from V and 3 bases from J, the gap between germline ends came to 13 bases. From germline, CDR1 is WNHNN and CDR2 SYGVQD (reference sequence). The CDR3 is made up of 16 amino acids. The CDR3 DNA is TGCGCCAGCAGTGAGTGGGGGGGCAAAAACAATCAGCCCCAGCATTTT. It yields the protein CASSEWGGKNNQPQHF.

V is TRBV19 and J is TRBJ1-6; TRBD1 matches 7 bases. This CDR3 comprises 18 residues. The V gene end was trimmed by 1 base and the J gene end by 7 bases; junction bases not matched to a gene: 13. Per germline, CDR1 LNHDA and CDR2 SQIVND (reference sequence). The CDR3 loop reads CASSIGPIRTGRNSPLHF. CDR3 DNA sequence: TGTGCCAGTAGTATAGGGCCAATTCGGACAGGCCGCAATTCACCCCTCCACTTT.

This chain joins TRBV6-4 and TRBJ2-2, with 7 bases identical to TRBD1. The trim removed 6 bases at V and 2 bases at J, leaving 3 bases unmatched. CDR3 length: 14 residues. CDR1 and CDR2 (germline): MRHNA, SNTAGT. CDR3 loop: CASRRDRNTGELFF. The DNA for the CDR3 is TGTGCCAGCAGGAGGGACAGAAACACCGGGGAGCTGTTTTTT.

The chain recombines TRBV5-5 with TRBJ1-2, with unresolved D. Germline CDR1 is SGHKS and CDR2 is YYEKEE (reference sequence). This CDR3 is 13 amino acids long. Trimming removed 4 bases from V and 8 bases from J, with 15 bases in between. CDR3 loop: CASSTRPPQGYTF. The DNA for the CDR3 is TGTGCCAGCAGCACCCGGCCGCCCCAAGGCTACACCTTC.

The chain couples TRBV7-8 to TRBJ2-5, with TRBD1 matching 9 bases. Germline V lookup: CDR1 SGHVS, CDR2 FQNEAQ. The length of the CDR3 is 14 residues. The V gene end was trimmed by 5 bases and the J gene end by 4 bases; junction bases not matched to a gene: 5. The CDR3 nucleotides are TGTGCCAGCAGCCTACACAGGGGGCCAGAGACCCAGTACTTC. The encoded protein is CASSLHRGPETQYF.

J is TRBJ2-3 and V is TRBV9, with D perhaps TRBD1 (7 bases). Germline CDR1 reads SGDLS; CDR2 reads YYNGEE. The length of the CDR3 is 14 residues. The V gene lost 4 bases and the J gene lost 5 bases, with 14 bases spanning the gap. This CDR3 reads CASSPGGLRDTQYF. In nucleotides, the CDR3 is TGTGCCAGCAGCCCAGGGGGGCTTAGAGATACGCAGTATTTT.

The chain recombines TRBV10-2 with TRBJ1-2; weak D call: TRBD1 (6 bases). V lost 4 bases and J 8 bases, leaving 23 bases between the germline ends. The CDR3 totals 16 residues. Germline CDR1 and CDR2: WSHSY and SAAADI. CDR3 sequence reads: CASSAEDRFGGIGYTF. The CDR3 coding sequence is TGCGCCAGCAGTGCCGAAGACAGGTTTGGGGGAATAGGCTACACCTTC.

This CDR3 reads CASSDTGGYGYTF. CDR3 DNA: TGTGCCAGCAGTGACACGGGTGGCTATGGCTACACCTTC. The chain carries TRBV6-4 and TRBJ1-2; no firm D call. Germline CDR1 is MRHNA and CDR2 is SNTAGT. V was pared by 2 bases and J by 4 bases, with 8 bases between. The CDR3 covers 13 residues.

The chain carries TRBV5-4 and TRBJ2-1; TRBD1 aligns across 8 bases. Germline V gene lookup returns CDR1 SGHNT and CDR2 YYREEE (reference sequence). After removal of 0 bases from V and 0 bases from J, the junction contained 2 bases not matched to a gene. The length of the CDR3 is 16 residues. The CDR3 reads CASSLGTGFSYNEQFF. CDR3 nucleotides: TGTGCCAGCAGCTTGGGGACAGGGTTCTCCTACAATGAGCAGTTCTTC.

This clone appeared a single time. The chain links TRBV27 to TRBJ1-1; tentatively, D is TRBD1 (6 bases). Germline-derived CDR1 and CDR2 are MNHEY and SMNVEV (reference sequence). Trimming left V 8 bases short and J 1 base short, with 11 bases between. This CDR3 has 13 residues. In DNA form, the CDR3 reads TGTGCCAGCTCCCCGACAGGGAACACTGAAGCTTTCTTT. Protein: CASSPTGNTEAFF.

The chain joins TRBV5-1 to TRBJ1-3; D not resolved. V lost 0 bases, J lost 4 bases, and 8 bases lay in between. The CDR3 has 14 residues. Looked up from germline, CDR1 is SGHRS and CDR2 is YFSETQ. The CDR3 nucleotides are TGCGCCAGCAGCTTGGGCGACCCGGGAAACACCATATATTTT. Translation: CASSLGDPGNTIYF.

In DNA form, the CDR3 reads TGTGCCAGCTCACCACCGTCCCCAGGCTTGAACACTGAAGCTTTCTTT. It translates to CASSPPSPGLNTEAFF. The chain carries TRBV18 and TRBJ1-1; D not resolved. The CDR3 runs to 16 residues. Trimming cost V 0 bases and J 0 bases, with 11 bases left between them. Germline loops: CDR1 KGHSH, CDR2 LQKENI.

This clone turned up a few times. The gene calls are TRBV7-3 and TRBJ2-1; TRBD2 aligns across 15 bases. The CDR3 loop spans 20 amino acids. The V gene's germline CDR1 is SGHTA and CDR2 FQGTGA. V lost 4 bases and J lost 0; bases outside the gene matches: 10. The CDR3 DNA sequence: TGTGCCAGCAGCTCCCTCGGACTAGCGGGGGGGCTGCACTCCTACAATGAGCAGTTCTTC. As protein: CASSSLGLAGGLHSYNEQFF. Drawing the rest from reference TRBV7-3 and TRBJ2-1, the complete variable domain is GAGVSQTPSNKVTEKGKYVELRCDPISGHTALYWYRQSLGQGPEFLIYFQGTGAADDSGLPNDRFFAVRPEGSVSTLKIQRTERGDSAVYLCASSSLGLAGGLHSYNEQFFGPGTRLTVL.